This entry lists 26 T cell receptor beta chains sequenced from one sample in a study of cytomegalovirus exposure and HLA in healthy donors listed by TCRdb under 2017. Libraries were made using the immunoSEQ multiplex PCR assay. The multiplex PCR relied on a mix of 60 forward primers for TCR Vbeta segments and 13 reverse primers for TCR Jbeta segments. TCRdb holds this immuneACCESS table with in-frame rearrangements only. Some clones are missing; in checked studies, unresolved V genes explain under half, and the rest has no known cause. The sample table includes just over 40,000 clones. Approximately 6.2% of the sample comes from the top ten. Sequenced input: PBMCs. The receptor set was obtained from a young man in good health and CMV-seronegative.

This rearrangement joins TRBV5-1 to TRBJ2-6; maybe TRBD1 (6 bases). This CDR3 has 19 residues. CDR1 is SGHRS and CDR2 is YFSETQ in the germline V gene. V gave up 0 bases and J gave up 0 bases, with 16 bases separating them. The CDR3 sequence: CASSLVISGGPSGANVLTF. The CDR3 coding sequence is TGCGCCAGCAGCTTGGTAATTTCTGGGGGCCCCTCTGGGGCCAACGTCCTGACTTTC.

V usage is TRBV6-5 and J usage is TRBJ1-1; D is ambiguous. This CDR3 comprises 16 residues. Germline loops: CDR1 MNHEY, CDR2 SVGAGI. Deletions cut 2 bases from V and 4 bases from J, with 17 bases between. The CDR3 loop reads CASSYLVIDQATEAFF. In nucleotides, the CDR3 is TGTGCCAGCAGTTACCTTGTGATCGACCAGGCCACTGAAGCTTTCTTT.

The genes are TRBV10-3 and TRBJ2-7; 13 positions match TRBD2. Germline loops: CDR1 ENHRY, CDR2 SYGVKD. The V gene end was trimmed by 4 bases and the J gene end by 5 bases; junction bases not matched to a gene: 5. CDR3 length equals 15 residues. CDR3 in DNA: TGTGCCATCAGTGTAGGGACTAGCGGGACCCACGAGCAGTACTTC. It encodes CAISVGTSGTHEQYF.

The V gene is TRBV6-5, the J gene TRBJ2-3, with unresolved D. The length of the CDR3 is 14 residues. The ends were cut back, 2 bases at V and 6 bases at J, with 12 bases in the middle. CDR1 is MNHEY, CDR2 SVGAGI, per germline. The CDR3 region has the DNA TGTGCCAGCAGTTACGCTGGCCCCGTGGATACGCAGTATTTT. Its protein product is CASSYAGPVDTQYF.

The chain employs TRBV18 and TRBJ2-1, with 11 bases lining up with TRBD2. CDR3 size: 14 residues. The V segment lost 5 bases and the J segment 9 bases; nucleotides outside the gene matches: 6. In germline, CDR1 is KGHSH, CDR2 LQKENI. The CDR3 loop reads CASSSGLAGTEQFF. The CDR3 DNA reads TGTGCCAGCTCATCCGGACTAGCGGGTACTGAGCAGTTCTTC.

The chain recombines TRBV7-2 with TRBJ2-1, with TRBD2 identical over 10 bases. Trimming cost V 5 bases and J 5 bases; bases outside gene matches: 9. This CDR3 is 16 amino acids long. CDR1 and CDR2 from the germline V gene are SGHTA and FQGNSA. The CDR3 loop is CASSPLSGGVDNEQFF. In DNA, the CDR3 is TGTGCCAGCAGCCCCTTAAGCGGGGGGGTCGACAATGAGCAGTTCTTC.

V and J are TRBV29-1 and TRBJ1-2; TRBD1 is a possible D gene (6 bases). From germline, CDR1 is SQVTM and CDR2 ANQGSEA. With 6 bases removed from V and 6 bases from J, the gap between germline ends came to 20 bases. This CDR3 is built from 14 residues. The CDR3 bases are TGCAGCGTGGATGGTGAACAGGGCTTGCATGGCTACACCTTC. Encoded protein: CSVDGEQGLHGYTF.

V is TRBV19 and J is TRBJ2-2, with 10 positions matching TRBD1. V gave up 8 bases and J gave up 4 bases; unmatched junction bases: 4. The CDR3 has 14 amino acids. The germline V gene has CDR1 LNHDA and CDR2 SQIVND (reference sequence). DNA of the CDR3: TGTGCCAGTTACCGGACAGGGGGCACCGGGGAGCTGTTTTTT. As protein: CASYRTGGTGELFF.

V is TRBV7-9 and J is TRBJ1-6; 8 bases align to TRBD1. Germline CDR1 and CDR2: SEHNR and FQNEAQ (reference sequence). Trimming took 4 bases from V and 1 from J; bases not matched to a gene: 9. This CDR3 has 18 residues. As DNA, the CDR3 is TGTGCCAGCAGCTCTGACGACAGGGGAGCGTCCTATAATTCACCCCTCCACTTT. Amino acids: CASSSDDRGASYNSPLHF.

V gene TRBV10-3 combines with J gene TRBJ2-5; the D is unclear. CDR1 and CDR2 from the germline V gene are ENHRY and SYGVKD. This CDR3 has 10 residues. This CDR3 reads CGGSGQTQYF. The CDR3 DNA follows: TGTGGCGGTTCGGGTCAGACCCAGTACTTC.

The V call is TRBV10-3, the J call TRBJ1-4; 8 positions match TRBD1. Germline CDR1 ENHRY, CDR2 SYGVKD. This CDR3 spans 15 amino acids. J lost 8 bases, V lost 4 bases, and 9 bases had no gene match. The CDR3 sequence: CAISATGTGEEKLFF. DNA for the CDR3: TGTGCCATCAGTGCCACCGGGACAGGAGAGGAAAAACTGTTTTTT.

V gene TRBV4-3 combines with J gene TRBJ2-1; 14 bases are a match to TRBD2. V lost 1 base and J lost 7; bases outside the gene matches: 0. The germline gives CDR1 LGHNA, CDR2 YSLEER. The CDR3 totals 15 residues. The CDR3 DNA reads TGCGCCAGCAGCCAAGGACTAGCGGGGGGGAATGAGCAGTTCTTC. Translating gives CASSQGLAGGNEQFF.

The chain carries TRBV7-2 and TRBJ2-3; TRBD2 agrees at 10 bases. The J segment lost 6 bases and the V segment lost 5 bases, leaving 11 bases of the junction unmatched. The CDR3 loop spans 16 amino acids. Germline loops: CDR1 SGHTA, CDR2 FQGNSA. CDR3 in amino acids: CASSPRQRGGRDTQYF. The CDR3 region has the DNA TGTGCCAGCAGCCCCAGGCAGCGGGGGGGTAGGGATACGCAGTATTTT.

To note about this clone: Its ends do not fully match the called genes, so a read error is possible. The V and J genes are TRBV7-7 and TRBJ2-2, with D possibly being TRBD1 (6 bases). The CDR3 runs 13 residues. Germline V gene sequence: CDR1 SSHAT, CDR2 FNYEAQ (reference sequence). This chain's CDR3 is CASSAGVTGELFF. CDR3 nucleotide sequence: TGTGCTAGCAGCGCAGGGGTGACCGGGGAGCTGTTTTTT. Filled out from reference TRBV7-7 and TRBJ2-2, the complete variable domain reads GAGVSQSPRYKVTKRGQDVTLRCDPISSHATLYWYQQALGQGPEFLTYFNYEAQPDKSGLPSDRFSAERPEGSISTLTIQRTEQRDSAMYRCASSAGVTGELFFGEGSRLTVL.

This chain connects TRBV4-3 to TRBJ2-1; maybe TRBD2 (7 bases). This CDR3 is built from 13 residues. V was cut by 4 bases and J by 7 bases, with 11 bases left in between. Germline V lookup: CDR1 LGHNA, CDR2 YSLEER. This chain's CDR3 is CASSPRGGNEQFF. The CDR3 DNA sequence: TGCGCCAGCAGCCCAAGGGGGGGGAATGAGCAGTTCTTC.

V is TRBV5-8 and J is TRBJ2-7, with 9 bases that match TRBD1. After removal of 0 bases from V and 7 bases from J, the junction contained 11 bases not matched to a gene. Germline CDR1 is SGHTS and CDR2 is YDEGEE. The length of the CDR3 is 16 residues. The CDR3 DNA reads as TGTGCCAGCAGCTTGGCATTAGGGACAGGGCTTGGAGAGCAGTACTTC. Amino acids: CASSLALGTGLGEQYF.

V usage is TRBV27 and J usage is TRBJ2-2; TRBD1 is a possible D gene (6 bases). This CDR3 contains 12 residues. The germline CDR1 and CDR2 sequences are MNHEY and SMNVEV (reference sequence). Trimming shortened V by 5 bases and J by 7 bases, and 8 bases separated the two germline ends. The CDR3 loop is CASSTGFGELFF. The CDR3 nucleotides read TGTGCCAGCAGTACAGGGTTCGGGGAGCTGTTTTTT.

The chain is built from TRBV5-1 and TRBJ1-1; TRBD1 aligns across 11 bases. The CDR3 consists of 15 residues. The germline V gene encodes CDR1 SGHRS and CDR2 YFSETQ. The V gene end was trimmed by 4 bases and the J gene end by 7 bases; junction bases not matched to a gene: 9. The CDR3 DNA reads TGCGCCAGCAGCCTGAGGACAGGGGGCAGTTATGAAGCTTTCTTT. Amino acid sequence: CASSLRTGGSYEAFF.

This chain uses TRBV7-9 with TRBJ2-2; D not resolved. The V end was cut by 5 bases, the J end by 3 bases, with 10 bases between. The CDR3 has 14 residues. The germline CDR1 and CDR2 sequences are SEHNR and FQNEAQ (reference sequence). The CDR3 is CASSRELDTGELFF. The CDR3 DNA reads TGTGCCAGCAGCCGCGAATTGGACACCGGGGAGCTGTTTTTT.

This rearrangement joins TRBV6-1 to TRBJ1-5; tentatively, D is TRBD1 (6 bases). Deletions cut 6 bases from V and 9 bases from J, with 12 bases between. The germline V gene encodes CDR1 MNHNS and CDR2 SASEGT. This CDR3 has 12 amino acids. The CDR3 protein is CASRDSSGPQHF. In DNA, the CDR3 is TGTGCCAGCAGGGACAGTTCCGGGCCCCAGCATTTT.

The V gene is TRBV5-4, the J gene TRBJ1-6, with D maybe TRBD1 (6 bases). Germline V gene sequence: CDR1 SGHNT, CDR2 YYREEE (reference sequence). The V gene lost 0 bases and the J gene lost 8 bases, with 9 bases spanning the gap. CDR3 size: 14 residues. The CDR3 here is CASSLEGGDSPLHF. CDR3 nucleotide sequence: TGTGCCAGCAGCTTGGAAGGGGGGGATTCACCCCTCCACTTT.

The chain joins TRBV19 to TRBJ2-7; 9 bases align to TRBD1. Germline loops: CDR1 LNHDA, CDR2 SQIVND (reference sequence). J was trimmed by 1 base and V by 5 bases; bases with no gene match: 9. The CDR3 sequence is 16 residues long. CDR3 DNA: TGTGCCAGTAGTTACACAGGGGGCAGGACATCCTACGAGCAGTACTTC. Translation: CASSYTGGRTSYEQYF.

V usage is TRBV10-3 and J usage is TRBJ1-1; TRBD1 might be the D (5 bases). Germline values: CDR1 ENHRY, CDR2 SYGVKD. Trimming took off 0 bases at V and 5 bases at J, with 7 bases between the two ends. CDR3 size: 13 residues. The CDR3 nucleotides read TGTGCCATCAGTGAGTCGGGGCTAACTGAAGCTTTCTTT. This translates into CAISESGLTEAFF.

About this clone itself: Germline and junction disagree at one end, which may indicate a read error. V is TRBV18 and J is TRBJ2-6; perhaps TRBD1 as D (5 bases). Germline lookup yields CDR1 KGHSH and CDR2 LQKENI. The CDR3 runs 16 residues. For the CDR3, the DNA is TGTGCCAGCGCACCGGCCGACAGCTCTGGGGCCAACGTCCTGACTTTC. Protein sequence: CASAPADSSGANVLTF. The full variable domain, its missing parts supplied by reference TRBV18 and TRBJ2-6, is NAGVMQNPRHLVRRRGQEARLRCSPMKGHSHVYWYRQLPEEGLKFMVYLQKENIIDESGMPKERFSAEFPKEGPSILRIQQVVRGDSAAYFCASAPADSSGANVLTFGAGSRLTVL.

V gene TRBV19 combines with J gene TRBJ2-7, with 8 nucleotides matching TRBD1. V shed 3 bases, J shed 3 bases, and the junction held 4 bases outside the gene matches. Germline CDR1 reads LNHDA; CDR2 reads SQIVND (reference sequence). The CDR3 covers 14 residues. The CDR3 DNA reads TGTGCCAGTAGTATGTTCGGACAGGGCTACGAGCAGTACTTC. Its protein is CASSMFGQGYEQYF.

Details on this clone: The identical CDR3 is also encoded by other nucleotide sequences in the sample. The V call is TRBV7-8, the J call TRBJ1-2, with D possibly matching TRBD1 (5 bases). CDR3 length: 13 residues. CDR1 is SGHVS and CDR2 is FQNEAQ in the germline V gene. The V and J ends lost 5 bases and 6 bases respectively, with 13 bases between them. The CDR3 nucleotides are TGTGCCAGCAGCATCGGGTGGGGGGATGGCTACACCTTC. As protein: CASSIGWGDGYTF.